The 29 T cell receptor beta chains in this list originate from one sample, sequenced in a study of response to subunit inactivated influenza vaccine. MiXCR was run by TCRdb on the RT-PCR reads, yielding one entry per CDR3 protein. This repertoire shows 560,000 or so distinct CDR3 sequences, approximately 7.6% found once; its top ten account for 10% to 15%. The material was PBMCs from blood, obtained around 2 years after vaccination. The source of these receptors is a man between 45 and 75 years old who received an inactivated influenza vaccine.

By its share, this clonotype is large. The chain combines TRBV29-1 with TRBJ1-2, with a weak D call TRBD1 (5 bases). With 7 bases removed from V and 4 bases from J, the gap between germline ends came to 10 bases. Germline CDR1 SQVTM, CDR2 ANQGSEA. The CDR3 contains 11 residues. CDR3 residues: CSGEGTYGYTF. CDR3 DNA: TGCAGCGGAGAAGGGACCTATGGCTACACCTTC.

This clonotype was seen more than once but under ten times. V and J are TRBV20-1 and TRBJ2-1; 11 bases agree with TRBD2. V shed 4 bases, J shed 10 bases, and the junction held 15 bases outside the gene matches. The CDR3 covers 16 residues. Germline V gene lookup returns CDR1 DFQATT and CDR2 SNEGSKA (reference sequence). CDR3 coding DNA: TGCAGTGCTACCCGGTTTAAGGCTAGCGGGGGGCCCGAGCAGTTCTTC. Protein product: CSATRFKASGGPEQFF.

J is TRBJ1-2 and V is TRBV20-1; no clear D gene. Germline V gene sequence: CDR1 DFQATT, CDR2 SNEGSKA (reference sequence). V shed 1 base and J shed 4 bases, with 10 bases lying between them. There are 13 residues in the CDR3. The CDR3 sequence is CSARGRVLYGYTF. The CDR3 DNA follows: TGCAGTGCTAGAGGAAGGGTCCTCTATGGCTACACCTTC.

A few counts support this clonotype. The V call is TRBV4-3, the J call TRBJ2-7; TRBD2 matches at 10 bases. J gave up 6 bases and V 2 bases, and 4 bases lay outside the gene matches. The CDR3 runs to 14 residues. Germline-derived CDR1 and CDR2 are LGHNA and YSLEER. The CDR3 is CASSQLAGDGEQYF. In DNA, the CDR3 is TGCGCCAGCAGCCAACTAGCGGGAGACGGCGAGCAGTACTTC.

This clonotype was counted between two and nine times. The chain employs TRBV7-8 and TRBJ2-3; a weak D match, TRBD2 (5 bases). Trimming removed 4 bases from V and 1 base from J, with 12 bases in between. The CDR3 extends over 15 amino acids. Per germline, CDR1 SGHVS and CDR2 FQNEAQ. In DNA form, the CDR3 reads TGTGCCAGCAGCTCAGCGGCATTGGGCACAGATACGCAGTATTTT. Translated, it gives CASSSAALGTDTQYF. The full variable domain, its missing parts supplied by reference TRBV7-8 and TRBJ2-3, is GAGVSQSPRYKVAKRGQDVALRCDPISGHVSLFWYQQALGQGPEFLTYFQNEAQLDKSGLPSDRFFAERPEGSVSTLKIQRTQQEDSAVYLCASSSAALGTDTQYFGPGTRLTVL.

This clonotype was seen repeatedly, ten times or more. V gene TRBV20-1 combines with J gene TRBJ2-7; D is uncertain. The CDR3 totals 11 residues. Trimming removed 3 bases at V and 4 bases at J, with 7 bases between. Germline V gene data show CDR1 as DFQATT and CDR2 as SNEGSKA (reference sequence). The CDR3 bases are TGCAGTGCTAGTAAGGCGTACGAGCAGTACTTC. Encoded protein: CSASKAYEQYF.

This clonotype was detected only a few times. The V call is TRBV7-2, the J call TRBJ2-7; possibly TRBD1 for D (5 bases). CDR1 is SGHTA, CDR2 FQGNSA, per germline. CDR3 length: 14 residues. The ends were cut back, 4 bases at V and 2 bases at J, with 12 bases in the middle. The DNA for the CDR3 is TGTGCCAGCAGCTCCACAGGATTTGCCTACGAGCAGTACTTC. This translates into CASSSTGFAYEQYF.

This clonotype was recorded many times. The chain couples TRBV20-1 to TRBJ2-1, with 9 bases aligning to TRBD2. Trimming at V came to 6 bases and at J to 0 bases, leaving 9 bases not matched to a gene. Germline assignment: CDR1 DFQATT and CDR2 SNEGSKA (reference sequence). The CDR3 consists of 16 residues. CDR3 sequence reads: CSAKSASGVSYNEQFF. The CDR3, as DNA: TGCAGTGCGAAATCTGCTAGCGGGGTCTCCTACAATGAGCAGTTCTTC.

The chain joins TRBV20-1 to TRBJ2-3; D might be TRBD2 (5 bases). Germline loops: CDR1 DFQATT, CDR2 SNEGSKA (reference sequence). The CDR3 length is 16 residues. The V and J ends lost 0 bases and 4 bases respectively, with 17 bases between them. CDR3 coding DNA: TGCAGTGCTAGAGAATTAGGTAGGACTTACCCAGATACGCAGTATTTT. This sequence encodes CSARELGRTYPDTQYF.

The chain uses TRBV28 and TRBJ1-2, with a possible D match to TRBD1 (5 bases). The ends were cut back, 8 bases at V and 6 bases at J, with 10 bases in the middle. Per the germline V gene, CDR1 is MDHEN and CDR2 is SYDVKM. The CDR3 is made up of 11 amino acids. In DNA form, the CDR3 reads TGTGCCAGCTATAGGGGCGATGGCTACACCTTC. This encodes CASYRGDGYTF.

This clonotype appeared many times. V and J are TRBV5-6 and TRBJ1-5; the D is unclear. The V gene lost 4 bases and the J gene lost 1 base, with 18 bases spanning the gap. Germline V gene data show CDR1 as SGHDT and CDR2 as YYEEEE. This CDR3 is 17 amino acids long. CDR3 amino acids: CASSQTRASRSNQPQHF. CDR3 coding DNA: TGTGCCAGCAGCCAAACCCGGGCCTCCAGGAGCAATCAGCCCCAGCATTTT.

This clonotype was seen many times. The rearrangement links TRBV12-3 or TRBV12-4 to TRBJ2-6, with D uncertain. CDR3 length: 18 residues. Trimming took 3 bases from V and 0 from J, leaving 15 bases between them. CDR3 nucleotides: TGTGCCAGCAGTTTTTCCCTTGCAGCCAACTCTGGGGCCAACGTCCTGACTTTC. As protein: CASSFSLAANSGANVLTF.

The J gene is TRBJ2-1, the V gene TRBV3-1; tentatively, D is TRBD1 (5 bases). Germline V gene sequence: CDR1 LGHDT, CDR2 YNNKEL (reference sequence). Trimming pared 0 bases from V and 9 bases from J, leaving 12 bases between. The CDR3 runs 14 residues. CDR3 amino acids: CASSQDWQGLEQFF. DNA of the CDR3: TGTGCCAGCAGCCAAGATTGGCAGGGTCTTGAGCAGTTCTTC.

This clonotype has ten or more counts. The rearrangement links TRBV28 to TRBJ1-3; 7 bases are a match to TRBD1. This CDR3 is built from 15 residues. Trimming cost V 3 bases and J 3 bases; bases outside gene matches: 5. Germline-derived CDR1 and CDR2 are MDHEN and SYDVKM. CDR3 sequence reads: CASSLGQIFGNTIYF. The CDR3 DNA follows: TGTGCCAGCAGTTTGGGACAGATATTTGGAAACACCATATATTTT.

This clonotype was counted only a few times. This sequence joins TRBV20-1 and TRBJ2-5; 12 bases are shared with TRBD2. The CDR3 runs 15 residues. From germline, CDR1 is DFQATT and CDR2 SNEGSKA (reference sequence). The ends lost 7 bases at V and 4 bases at J; junction bases unmatched: 10. The DNA for the CDR3 is TGCAGTGAATCGCTAGCGGGGGGGTTGGGAGAGACCCAGTACTTC. Translated: CSESLAGGLGETQYF.

This clonotype has more than one count but fewer than ten. The chain has TRBV25-1 and TRBJ2-1; TRBD2 matches at 7 bases. The V gene's germline CDR1 is MGHDK and CDR2 SYGVNS. This CDR3 is built from 14 residues. V lost 4 bases and J lost 14; bases outside the gene matches: 14. The CDR3: CASSAGAGLRGEFF. CDR3 sequence (DNA): TGTGCCAGCAGTGCCGGAGCGGGGCTACGGGGGGAGTTCTTC.

The CDR3 is CASSPPRGVSTDTQYF. CDR3 sequence (DNA): TGTGCCAGCAGCCCCCCGCGGGGGGTTAGCACAGATACGCAGTATTTT. The chain carries TRBV7-8 and TRBJ2-3; 8 nucleotides line up with TRBD2. There are 16 residues in the CDR3. Germline V CDR1 and CDR2: SGHVS, FQNEAQ. The ends lost 5 bases at V and 0 bases at J; junction bases unmatched: 7.

The chain carries TRBV7-2 and TRBJ2-7, with D tentatively TRBD2 (6 bases). The V gene's germline CDR1 is SGHTA and CDR2 FQGNSA. Trimming pared 1 base from V and 3 bases from J, leaving 10 bases between. The CDR3 runs 14 residues. CDR3 nucleotide sequence: TGTGCCAGCAGCTTAGTCGTGGGAGGCTACGAGCAGTACTTC. It is translated as CASSLVVGGYEQYF.

This clonotype has only a few counts. The chain employs TRBV7-2 and TRBJ1-4; D possibly corresponds to TRBD1 (5 bases). Germline CDR1 reads SGHTA; CDR2 reads FQGNSA. Deletions cut 3 bases from V and 4 bases from J, with 9 bases between. The CDR3 has 14 amino acids. The chain's CDR3 is CASSFTGLNEKLFF. The CDR3 DNA reads TGTGCCAGCAGCTTCACAGGCCTTAATGAAAAACTGTTTTTT.

CDR3 region: CASSRRASGELFF. In nucleotides, the CDR3 is TGCGCCAGCAGCCGACGGGCCTCCGGGGAGCTGTTTTTT. The rearrangement joins TRBV4-3 to TRBJ2-2; unclear D gene. Between the trimmed V and J ends, which lost 4 bases and 6 bases, there was a span of 9 bases. The CDR3 loop spans 13 amino acids. The germline V gene has CDR1 LGHNA and CDR2 YSLEER.

This clonotype was observed at least ten times. The V call is TRBV3-1, the J call TRBJ2-3; tentative D call: TRBD2 (5 bases). This CDR3 contains 14 residues. The germline CDR1 and CDR2 sequences are LGHDT and YNNKEL (reference sequence). V was clipped by 4 bases and J by 5 bases, with 13 bases between them. The CDR3 DNA follows: TGTGCCAGCAGCCCCCGAGGGATTCTAGATACGCAGTATTTT. It translates to CASSPRGILDTQYF.

This clonotype came up many times. This chain connects TRBV28 to TRBJ2-7; the D gene is possibly TRBD1 (6 bases). Per germline, CDR1 MDHEN and CDR2 SYDVKM. The CDR3 spans 15 residues. With 6 bases removed from V and 0 bases from J, the gap between germline ends came to 15 bases. CDR3 sequence reads: CASRPGQYPSYEQYF. The CDR3 DNA sequence: TGTGCCAGCAGGCCCGGACAGTACCCCTCCTACGAGCAGTACTTC.

As to this clonotype: This could be a read error, since a much larger clone is one nucleotide away. The rearrangement links TRBV20-1 to TRBJ2-3, with a tentative D call TRBD2 (6 bases). This CDR3 has 17 amino acids. Germline CDR1 DFQATT, CDR2 SNEGSKA (reference sequence). The CDR3 region has the DNA TGCTGTGCTAGCGCTCGCCGGACGTTAGAGAGCACAGATACGCAGTATTTT. Protein product: CCASARRTLESTDTQYF.

The chain carries TRBV4-2 and TRBJ2-3; 11 bases are a match to TRBD2. The length of the CDR3 is 16 residues. Losses at the gene ends were 1 base for V and 5 bases for J; bases not matched to a gene: 5. Germline loops: CDR1 LGHNA, CDR2 YNFKEQ. The CDR3 DNA reads as TGTGCCAGCAGCCAAGGATTAGCGGGAGGGGTAGATACGCAGTATTTT. Translation: CASSQGLAGGVDTQYF.

The chain couples TRBV10-3 to TRBJ1-6; perhaps TRBD1 as D (5 bases). Germline V gives CDR1 ENHRY, CDR2 SYGVKD. This CDR3 is built from 14 residues. The V end was cut by 4 bases, the J end by 6 bases, with 10 bases between. DNA for the CDR3: TGTGCCATCAGTGTAACGACAGTTAATTCACCCCTCCACTTT. This translates into CAISVTTVNSPLHF.

This clonotype was observed a few times. V is TRBV20-1 and J is TRBJ2-7; D uncertain. V lost 6 bases and J 6 bases, leaving 9 bases between the germline ends. The CDR3 has 10 residues. Germline V gene sequence: CDR1 DFQATT, CDR2 SNEGSKA (reference sequence). The CDR3 sequence: CSAKLREQYF. The CDR3 DNA follows: TGCAGTGCAAAACTGCGCGAGCAGTACTTC.

The chain uses TRBV15 and TRBJ2-5; D is uncertain. The ends were cut back, 0 bases at V and 1 base at J, with 9 bases in the middle. This CDR3 is built from 15 residues. Germline values: CDR1 LNHNV, CDR2 YYDKDF (reference sequence). The CDR3 loop is CATSRDIKLQETQYF. DNA of the CDR3: TGTGCCACCAGCAGAGATATCAAACTCCAAGAGACCCAGTACTTC.

This clonotype occurred many times. The rearrangement joins TRBV18 to TRBJ2-1; TRBD2 matches at 8 bases. Germline V gives CDR1 KGHSH, CDR2 LQKENI. The CDR3 runs 15 residues. V dropped 4 bases and J dropped 1; count of bases not matched to a gene: 3. The CDR3 coding sequence is TGTGCCAGCTCACGCCGGGAGGGGTCCTACAATGAGCAGTTCTTC. Translated: CASSRREGSYNEQFF. Looking up the rest from reference TRBV18 and TRBJ2-1 gives the full variable domain: NAGVMQNPRHLVRRRGQEARLRCSPMKGHSHVYWYRQLPEEGLKFMVYLQKENIIDESGMPKERFSAEFPKEGPSILRIQQVVRGDSAAYFCASSRREGSYNEQFFGPGTRLTVL.

This clonotype has a handful of counts. This chain joins TRBV12-3 or TRBV12-4 and TRBJ2-3; possibly TRBD2 for D (6 bases). CDR3 length: 15 amino acids. V was clipped by 7 bases and J by 2 bases, with 16 bases between them. The CDR3 loop reads CASTGGRFLTDTQYF. The CDR3 DNA follows: TGTGCCAGCACCGGAGGGCGGTTCCTCACAGATACGCAGTATTTT.